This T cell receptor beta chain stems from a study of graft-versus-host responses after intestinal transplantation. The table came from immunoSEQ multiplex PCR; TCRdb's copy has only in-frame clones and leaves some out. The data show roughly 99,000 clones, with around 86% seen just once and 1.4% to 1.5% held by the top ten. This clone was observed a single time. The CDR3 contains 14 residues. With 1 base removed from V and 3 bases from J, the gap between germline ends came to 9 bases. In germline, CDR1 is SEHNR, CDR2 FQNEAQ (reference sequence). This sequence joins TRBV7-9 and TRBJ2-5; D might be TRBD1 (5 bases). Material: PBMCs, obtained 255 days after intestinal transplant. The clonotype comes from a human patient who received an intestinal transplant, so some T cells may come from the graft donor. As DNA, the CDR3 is TGTGCCAGCAGCTTAGGCTGGGGCGAAGAGACCCAGTACTTC. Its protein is CASSLGWGEETQYF.